This T cell receptor (beta chain) came from a study of blood T cell repertoires in COVID-19. Study information: T cells, B-cell-depleted T cells, or PBMCs provided the cDNA or gDNA that served as material.

Participant ages covered about 18 to 90 years across 25 or so US areas. As handled by the study authors: Estimates of nucleated cell counts were drawn from the amplification of reference gene primers. The assay was immunoSEQ multiplex PCR, and TCRdb's table has in-frame clones only and misses some. Clone size and V and J calls were adopted from that table, with D and trimming inferred from the DNA. The sample lists hundreds of thousands of clones, nearly 90% seen once, with over 8.5% in the top ten. CDR3 length: 16 residues. Germline values: CDR1 LNHDA, CDR2 SQIVND (reference sequence). The V gene end was trimmed by 6 bases and the J gene end by 6 bases; junction bases not matched to a gene: 14.

This sequence joins TRBV19 and TRBJ2-3; 8 bases line up with TRBD1. The receptor was derived from a woman aged 30 to 39 who had recovered from COVID-19. Sequencing input: PBMCs or T cells enriched from blood (not recorded which). CDR3 region: CASRPRLAGGWDTQYF. The CDR3 region has the DNA TGTGCCAGTAGACCCCGTTTGGCAGGGGGCTGGGATACGCAGTATTTT.